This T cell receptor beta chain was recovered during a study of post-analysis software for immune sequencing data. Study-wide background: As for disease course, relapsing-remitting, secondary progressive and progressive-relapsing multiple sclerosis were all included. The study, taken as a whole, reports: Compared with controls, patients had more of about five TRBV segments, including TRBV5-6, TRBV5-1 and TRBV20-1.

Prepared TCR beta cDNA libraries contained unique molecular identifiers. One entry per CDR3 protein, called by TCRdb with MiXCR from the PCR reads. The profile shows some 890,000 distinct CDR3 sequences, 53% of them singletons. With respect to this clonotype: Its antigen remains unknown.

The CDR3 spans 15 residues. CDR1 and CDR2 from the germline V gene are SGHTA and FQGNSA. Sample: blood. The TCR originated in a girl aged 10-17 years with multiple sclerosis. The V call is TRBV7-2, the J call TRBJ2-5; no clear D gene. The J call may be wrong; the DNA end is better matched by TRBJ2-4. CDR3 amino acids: CASSLDMAGENIQYF. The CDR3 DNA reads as TGTGCCAGCAGCTTAGATATGGCAGGAGAAAACATTCAGTACTTC.